A single sample is the source of the 9 T cell receptor beta chains below, sequenced in a study of shared clonotypes between healthy human individuals. Clones were read by immunoSEQ multiplex PCR, and TCRdb kept only the in-frame ones, dropping some. Seen here are hundreds of thousands of clones, 70% to 80% observed once, and the top ten hold approximately 13%. Sequenced: PBMCs. These receptors all come from a woman between 40 and 55 years old in good health. Some clones in this sample may be carry-over from other donors' samples.

The chain couples TRBV28 to TRBJ2-3, with 8 bases that match TRBD2. The CDR3 has 16 amino acids. The ends lost 6 bases at V and 5 bases at J; junction bases unmatched: 13. CDR1 is MDHEN, CDR2 SYDVKM, per germline. The CDR3 loop is CASRALKRELGDTQYF. DNA of the CDR3: TGTGCCAGCAGGGCCCTCAAGCGGGAGTTGGGAGATACGCAGTATTTT.

The V call is TRBV11-3, the J call TRBJ2-1, with D uncertain. Germline V gene data show CDR1 as SGHNT and CDR2 as YENEEA. The CDR3 sequence is 18 residues long. Trimming removed 0 bases at V and 1 base at J, with 16 bases between. CDR3 sequence: CASSLEGTAAKSYNEQFF. The CDR3 region has the DNA TGTGCCAGCAGCTTAGAAGGTACGGCGGCTAAGTCCTACAATGAGCAGTTCTTC.

The gene calls are TRBV14 and TRBJ1-2, with a weak D call TRBD1 (6 bases). V was pared by 4 bases and J by 7 bases, with 13 bases between. The CDR3 has 13 amino acids. Per germline, CDR1 SGHDN and CDR2 FVKESK. CDR3 sequence (DNA): TGTGCCAGCAGCCTCCTAAGGACAGCTGGCTACACCTTC. It yields the protein CASSLLRTAGYTF. Supplemented by reference TRBV14 and TRBJ1-2, the full variable domain reads EAGVTQFPSHSVIEKGQTVTLRCDPISGHDNLYWYRRVMGKEIKFLLHFVKESKQDESGMPNNRFLAERTGGTYSTLKVQPAELEDSGVYFCASSLLRTAGYTFGSGTRLTVV.

The chain has TRBV2 and TRBJ1-5; D gene unclear. V was pared by 3 bases and J by 14 bases, with 17 bases between. CDR1 SNHLY and CDR2 FYNNEI come from the germline V gene. CDR3 length: 13 amino acids. The CDR3 reads CASSDSSVFPKHF. CDR3 nucleotides: TGTGCCAGCAGTGATTCGTCGGTCTTCCCCAAGCATTTT.

The chain links TRBV9 to TRBJ2-3; D is unresolved. The CDR3 contains 15 residues. V shed 1 base and J shed 0 bases, with 9 bases lying between them. Germline CDR1 reads SGDLS; CDR2 reads YYNGEE. CDR3 sequence reads: CASSVMEASTDTQYF. For the CDR3, the DNA is TGTGCCAGCAGCGTAATGGAAGCTAGCACAGATACGCAGTATTTT.

This clone was seen a few times. The chain couples TRBV6-4 to TRBJ2-1; D is unresolved. The V end was cut by 0 bases, the J end by 5 bases, with 5 bases between. The germline V gene has CDR1 MRHNA and CDR2 SNTAGT. The CDR3 runs 13 residues. The CDR3 DNA follows: TGTGCCAGCAGTGACTCTTCGAACAATGAGCAGTTCTTC. It specifies CASSDSSNNEQFF.

This chain joins TRBV4-2 and TRBJ1-2, with 7 nucleotides matching TRBD1. V lost 0 bases and J lost 4; bases outside the gene matches: 5. Germline CDR1 is LGHNA and CDR2 is YNFKEQ. This CDR3 is 15 amino acids long. The CDR3 region is CASSQDTGASYGYTF. In DNA form, the CDR3 reads TGTGCCAGCAGCCAAGACACAGGGGCGAGCTATGGCTACACCTTC.

The rearrangement joins TRBV7-2 to TRBJ2-1; tentatively, D is TRBD2 (7 bases). The CDR3 is made up of 15 amino acids. CDR1 is SGHTA and CDR2 is FQGNSA in the germline V gene. Trimming shortened V by 1 base and J by 4 bases, and 11 bases separated the two germline ends. The CDR3 loop is CASSLEGGVYNEQFF. CDR3 DNA: TGTGCCAGCAGCTTAGAAGGGGGGGTTTACAATGAGCAGTTCTTC. Together with reference TRBV7-2 and TRBJ2-1, the CDR3 gives the full variable domain: GAGVSQSPSNKVTEKGKDVELRCDPISGHTALYWYRQSLGQGLEFLIYFQGNSAPDKSGLPSDRFSAERTGGSVSTLTIQRTQQEDSAVYLCASSLEGGVYNEQFFGPGTRLTVL.

The rearrangement joins TRBV7-2 to TRBJ2-5; 7 bases match TRBD1. The CDR3 runs 13 residues. Germline V gives CDR1 SGHTA, CDR2 FQGNSA. J was trimmed by 4 bases and V by 5 bases; bases with no gene match: 4. The CDR3 sequence is CASSRGQIETQYF. As DNA, the CDR3 is TGTGCCAGCAGCAGGGGACAGATAGAGACCCAGTACTTC.